This TCR beta chain was identified in a study of cytomegalovirus exposure and HLA in healthy donors. Study conclusions and caveats: Reported performance of the classifier showed diagnosis of cytomegalovirus status with high specificity and sensitivity.

CDR1 and CDR2 (germline): LNHDA, SQIVND (reference sequence). CDR3 length: 16 amino acids. With 7 bases clipped from V and 6 bases from J, the junction kept 6 bases outside the gene matches. Libraries were prepared by immunoSEQ multiplex PCR; TCRdb keeps only in-frame clonotypes and omits some of them. The repertoire consists of 100,000 or so clones, with roughly 87% occurring once and the leading ten covering roughly 4%. In regard to this clone: The antigen remains unidentified.

The TCR comes from a woman aged 25-40 years in good health and CMV-seronegative. The rearrangement uses TRBV19 and TRBJ2-1; 16 bases line up with TRBD2. The sample consisted of PBMCs. The chain's CDR3 is CASTGLAGGQSNEQFF. Written as DNA, the CDR3 is TGTGCCAGTACGGGACTAGCGGGAGGGCAATCCAATGAGCAGTTCTTC. Filled out from reference TRBV19 and TRBJ2-1, the complete variable domain reads DGGITQSPKYLFRKEGQNVTLSCEQNLNHDAMYWYRQDPGQGLRLIYYSQIVNDFQKGDIAEGYSVSREKKESFPLTVTSAQKNPTAFYLCASTGLAGGQSNEQFFGPGTRLTVL.